A selection of T cell receptor beta chains follows, all from one sample in a study of graft-versus-host responses after intestinal transplantation. Sequencing was performed with immunoSEQ multiplex PCR; in TCRdb, only in-frame clones are kept and a portion is missing. The sample carries about 86,000 clones, approximately 90% recorded once. The antigens these receptors bind are not known. The sequences come from unstimulated CD4+ T cells sorted from spleen or lymph node cells, collected before transplant. These receptor sequences come from a human donor who was the organ donor for an intestinal transplant. Both conserved end residues are part of each CDR3. The order of the fields is V gene, J gene, clone size, D gene, CDR3 protein, CDR3 DNA. The D gene is left open where the match is weak. Clone size is not always given. Where it is, it says once, few, many or a class for expanded clones.

V gene: TRBV6-1
J gene: TRBJ1-2
clone size: -
D gene: TRBD1
CDR3 protein: CASSETGTGGIYGYTF
CDR3 DNA: TGTGCCAGCAGTGAGACCGGGACAGGAGGGATCTATGGCTACACCTTC

V gene: TRBV7-2
J gene: TRBJ2-1
clone size: -
D gene: TRBD2
CDR3 protein: CASSSPSGGRDVSYNEQFF
CDR3 DNA: TGTGCCAGCAGCTCTCCGAGCGGGGGCCGGGACGTCTCCTACAATGAGCAGTTCTTC

V gene: TRBV19
J gene: TRBJ1-5
clone size: -
D gene: -
CDR3 protein: CASRPTGTLNQPQHF
CDR3 DNA: TGTGCCAGTAGGCCAACCGGGACATTAAATCAGCCCCAGCATTTT

V gene: TRBV6-6
J gene: TRBJ1-1
clone size: -
D gene: TRBD1
CDR3 protein: CASSYQGAEAFF
CDR3 DNA: TGTGCCAGCAGTTATCAGGGGGCTGAAGCTTTCTTT

V gene: TRBV5-1
J gene: TRBJ2-7
clone size: -
D gene: TRBD2
CDR3 protein: CASSLGTSGGLYEQYF
CDR3 DNA: TGCGCCAGCAGCTTGGGAACTAGCGGGGGCCTCTACGAGCAGTACTTC

V gene: TRBV9
J gene: TRBJ2-3
clone size: -
D gene: -
CDR3 protein: CASSVGAGGDTQYF
CDR3 DNA: TGTGCCAGCAGCGTAGGGGCGGGCGGGGATACGCAGTATTTT

V gene: TRBV4-3
J gene: TRBJ2-3
clone size: -
D gene: TRBD1
CDR3 protein: CASSRAGQGAGGDTQYF
CDR3 DNA: TGCGCCAGCAGCCGAGCAGGACAGGGGGCGGGGGGAGATACGCAGTATTTT

V gene: TRBV28
J gene: TRBJ2-7
clone size: -
D gene: -
CDR3 protein: CASTRRLRRTYEQYF
CDR3 DNA: TGTGCCAGCACCAGGAGGTTGAGGCGAACCTACGAGCAGTACTTC

V gene: TRBV7-8
J gene: TRBJ1-5
clone size: -
D gene: -
CDR3 protein: CASSVAGGSNQPQHF
CDR3 DNA: TGTGCCAGCAGTGTAGCCGGGGGGAGCAATCAGCCCCAGCATTTT

V gene: TRBV5-5
J gene: TRBJ2-7
clone size: -
D gene: -
CDR3 protein: CASSLTPSYEQYF
CDR3 DNA: TGTGCCAGCAGCCTAACCCCCTCCTACGAGCAGTACTTC

V gene: TRBV20-1
J gene: TRBJ2-7
clone size: few
D gene: -
CDR3 protein: CSARVSYEQYF
CDR3 DNA: TGCAGTGCTAGAGTGAGCTACGAGCAGTACTTC